This is a list of T cell receptor beta chains from one sample in a study of blood T cells in healthy people across ages. MiXCR was run by TCRdb on the 5' RACE reads, yielding one entry per CDR3 protein. This repertoire shows about 900,000 distinct CDR3 sequences, 45% to 50% found once; its top ten account for around an eighth. Sample: blood. The receptors were sampled from a man under 40 in good health. CDR3s include the opening cysteine and the closing phenylalanine or tryptophan. The order of the fields is J gene, D gene, CDR3 length, V gene, clone size, CDR3 DNA, CDR3 protein. D genes are given only for firm matches. Not every row has a clone size; where given, it reads once, few, many or a size class.

J gene: TRBJ2-1
D gene: TRBD1
CDR3 length: 15
V gene: TRBV20-1
clone size: few
CDR3 DNA: TGCAGTGCTAACCAAGGACAGGGCGGTATAAACGAGCAGTTCTTC
CDR3 protein: CSANQGQGGINEQFF

J gene: TRBJ2-1
D gene: .
CDR3 length: 16
V gene: TRBV5-1
clone size: many
CDR3 DNA: TGCGCCAGCAGCCTCAGGACTCAAGGGCCCTACAATGAGCAGTTCTTC
CDR3 protein: CASSLRTQGPYNEQFF

J gene: TRBJ2-7
D gene: .
CDR3 length: 15
V gene: TRBV16
clone size: .
CDR3 DNA: TGTGCCAGCAGCCAAACTGGGGTGGAAGCCTACGAGCAGTACTTC
CDR3 protein: CASSQTGVEAYEQYF

J gene: TRBJ2-3
D gene: TRBD2
CDR3 length: 12
V gene: TRBV6-2/TRBV6-3
clone size: .
CDR3 DNA: TGTGCCACCGGGGACTATCCAGATACGCAGTATTTT
CDR3 protein: CATGDYPDTQYF

J gene: TRBJ1-4
D gene: .
CDR3 length: 13
V gene: TRBV2
clone size: .
CDR3 DNA: TGTGCCAGCAGAGGGGAGGTGGATGAAAAACTGTTTTTT
CDR3 protein: CASRGEVDEKLFF

J gene: TRBJ2-5
D gene: TRBD1
CDR3 length: 13
V gene: TRBV10-3
clone size: .
CDR3 DNA: TGTGCCACCGGGGACAGTTTCCAAGAGACCCAGTACTTC
CDR3 protein: CATGDSFQETQYF

J gene: TRBJ2-1
D gene: .
CDR3 length: 17
V gene: TRBV5-1
clone size: .
CDR3 DNA: TGCGCCAGCAGCGCTGGATCCCGGGACGGCTCCTACAATGAGCAGTTCTTC
CDR3 protein: CASSAGSRDGSYNEQFF

J gene: TRBJ1-2
D gene: .
CDR3 length: 14
V gene: TRBV7-9
clone size: once
CDR3 DNA: TGTGCCAGCAGAGCGGGCGTCGATAACTATGGCTACACCTTC
CDR3 protein: CASRAGVDNYGYTF

J gene: TRBJ2-1
D gene: TRBD2
CDR3 length: 17
V gene: TRBV4-3
clone size: .
CDR3 DNA: TGCGCCAGCAGCCAAGACGCCGCGTCGGGAGGGGGCAATGAGCAGTTCTTC
CDR3 protein: CASSQDAASGGGNEQFF

J gene: TRBJ1-2
D gene: .
CDR3 length: 13
V gene: TRBV7-9
clone size: .
CDR3 DNA: TGTGCCAGCAGCTTGTTCGGTCCCAATGGCTACACCTTC
CDR3 protein: CASSLFGPNGYTF

J gene: TRBJ1-2
D gene: TRBD1
CDR3 length: 14
V gene: TRBV5-4
clone size: .
CDR3 DNA: TGTGCCAGCAGCTCCGGGACAGACCTATATGGCTACACCTTC
CDR3 protein: CASSSGTDLYGYTF

J gene: TRBJ2-7
D gene: .
CDR3 length: 14
V gene: TRBV28
clone size: few
CDR3 DNA: TGTGCCAGCAGTTTTTATCCGTTCTCCTACGAGCAGTACTTC
CDR3 protein: CASSFYPFSYEQYF